A few counts support the clone carrying this T cell receptor beta chain. The target antigen is unknown. The data belong to a study of regulatory T cells in long-lasting Graves disease. Study conclusions and caveats: TCR diversity was lower in persistent than newly diagnosed Graves' disease. TRBV28, TRBJ1-2 and TRBJ2-5 were segments that persistent disease favored.

Time point of the sample: newly diagnosed GD, antithyroid drugs for less than 3 months. PBMC-derived RNA was used for the TCR library. According to the study, TCR beta libraries were built with iRepertoire HTBI primers and CDR3-region Arm-PCR. MiXCR was run by TCRdb on the multiplex PCR reads, yielding one entry per CDR3 protein. There are some 490,000 distinct CDR3 sequences in the sample; around 12% occur only once, and 8.9% lies in the top ten. V shed 6 bases, J shed 5 bases, and the junction held 6 bases outside the gene matches. The germline V gene encodes CDR1 MNHEY and CDR2 SVGEGT. CDR3 length: 15 residues. This sample also appeared in a second study, on T cells in Graves' hyperthyroidism and ophthalmopathy. That source adds: The model made its ophthalmopathy prediction, and onset followed a median about 5.9 months later.

The V gene is TRBV6-2 or TRBV6-3, the J gene TRBJ2-1; 11 nucleotides align to TRBD2. This TCR was recovered from a woman between 25 and 40 years old with Graves disease. Sequenced here: peripheral blood mononuclear cells (PBMCs), sampled at new diagnosis, from a patient treated with antithyroid drugs. The DNA for the CDR3 is TGTGCCAGCAGGGTACTAGCGGGAGTCCACAATGAGCAGTTCTTC. Its translation: CASRVLAGVHNEQFF.